The text below deals with one T cell receptor (beta chain). What this receptor recognizes is not known. Within one base of it there is no much larger clone, and no base qualities were kept. CDR1 and CDR2, looked up from the germline V gene, are LGHNA and YNFKEQ. The CDR3 measures 14 amino acids from cysteine to phenylalanine. The retained sequence is limited to the CDR3, 42 bases, with the frame set at the first base. V is shortened by 1 base, J by 3 bases, and the region joining them spans 9 bases. In total, 666 healthy bone marrow donors made up the cohort. All cohort members were sampled while nominally healthy, although unrecorded immune exposures were likely present. Of the 700 or so cohort members, some 270 had positive CMV serostatus and 350 to 400 had negative CMV serostatus, and CMV serostatus was not recorded for the donor. Each donor provided a peripheral blood sample, and peripheral blood mononuclear cells were used for TCR beta sequencing. Genomic DNA was extracted from the blood cell samples with the Qiagen DNeasy Blood Extraction Kit.

The data were taken from a study of cytomegalovirus exposure and HLA in healthy donors (TCRdb year 2017). With respect to the entire study: An earlier analysis of some 550 of the donors reported approximately 290 Gb of sequence data and roughly 110 million unique TCR beta sequences from some 180 million T cells. Roughly 300 gigabases of sequencing data and roughly 80 million unique TCR sequences made up an early release that covered approximately 650 HLA-typed donors. The genetic ancestry cluster associated with self-reported Caucasian donors included 80% to 90% of the 398 genotyped donors. The study was designed to test whether signatures of past pathogen exposure could be identified by cataloging public T cell receptors. The study profiled the T cell repertoires of fewer than 850 subjects by immunosequencing and related them to cytomegalovirus serostatus. A separate validation cohort of over a hundred different subjects was used in addition to the roughly 620-subject first cohort. The study combined high-throughput TCR immunosequencing, statistical association of individual TCRs with disease status, and machine learning to predict cytomegalovirus infection status. A later analysis re-analyzed previously published TCR beta repertoires from 666 donors and added high-resolution HLA genotyping to study TCR occurrence patterns. In the later analysis, no new phenotypic data were used to find candidate immune exposures; instead, reliance was placed on TCR beta sequences and their occurrence across donors. In an earlier analysis of roughly 600 of the donors, high-throughput TCR beta sequencing was used to judge whether each TCR beta V gene segment behaved as functional or pseudogenic. Donor age, sex, ethnicity and CMV serostatus were compiled together with the repertoire data. A later genetic analysis took genome-wide SNP genotypes for about 55% of the 666 donors and used that subset as a discovery cohort. Every repertoire in the discovery cohort had been generated on one and the same sequencing platform. HLA typing covered class I and class II loci at four-digit resolution. Typing coverage varied by locus: about 620-630 donors for A, B, C, DRB1 and DQB1; around 560 for DQA1; nearly 610 for DPA1; under 490 for DPB1. Four or five DR-DQ haplotypes were handled as single units for association and clustering because linkage in the cohort was strong. On average, around 240,000 unique TCR beta nucleotide sequences were sequenced per donor among 350 to 400 genotyped donors of the cohort, with roughly 20% of those sequences being non-productive. Points the paper makes about the study in general: An association between a missense DCLRE1C variant and V-gene and J-gene trimming of TCR beta chains was found in a later genetic analysis and replicated in an independent cohort. The sequencing pipeline was judged likely to have produced a cluster of highly shared sequence variants as a technical artifact. The 87-base-pair reads could not distinguish some IMGT-functional V segments, including TRBV6-2 and TRBV6-3, so those segments were excluded. A total of roughly 160 TCR beta chains were listed by the study as associated with cytomegalovirus. A further reported finding was that TCR beta sequences accurately predicted the HLA-A and HLA-B alleles for most subjects in the first cohort. Roughly uniform sequencing depth across donors was assumed in presence/absence analyses, although this assumption may not hold. In a later analysis, TCR association rates were found to vary across HLA loci, with the most associated TCRs seen for DRB1 alleles and the fewest for HLA-C alleles. Several of the top co-occurrence clusters appeared to be linked to parvovirus B19, influenza, CMV and Epstein-Barr virus, according to a later analysis. The cohort was sequenced for TCR beta chains only, and without alpha or paired-chain data the features that could be detected were limited. While some public TCRs were present in many individuals, most TCR sequences turned up only very rarely across donors. Most CMV-associated TCR beta chains appeared to be HLA-restricted in a later analysis, and the HLA associations seemed to be driven largely by CMV exposure. Assigning TCR associations to individual alleles was difficult when HLA alleles, especially DR and DQ, strongly co-occurred. In a later analysis, HLA-associated TCR beta chains were found to be more clonally expanded and to have lower generation probabilities than equally common non-associated chains. According to the authors, the approach could potentially be generalized to other disease states and immunological phenotypes. HLA typing was unavailable for some donors at each locus, so association tests used only the typed subset. Because counts were too low, fewer than 20 rarely observed V segments, including chromosome 9 orphons, were excluded from the earlier analysis of some 590 of the donors. Immune exposure information for the cohort was limited to CMV serostatus. A later analysis associated about 18,000 TCR beta sequences with specific HLA alleles at a false discovery rate of 0.05. In an earlier analysis of about 600 of the donors, most TCR beta V segments appeared in productive rearrangements about 87% or about 30% of the time, broadly matching IMGT annotations. A few of the identified cytomegalovirus-associated TCR beta chains were confirmed in vitro to be specific for cytomegalovirus antigens. Compared with the roughly 700-donor mean, donors in an Asian-associated ancestry cluster had fewer N-insertions in productive TCRs, according to a later genetic analysis. Linkage disequilibrium might explain the correlated functional status among segregating V segments, but an unknown experimental factor could not be ruled out. Cytomegalovirus status was reported to be diagnosed by the classifier with high specificity and sensitivity in both the original and validation cohorts.

Library prep was done by the immunoSEQ multiplex PCR assay. A mixture of 60 forward primers for TCR Vbeta segments and 13 reverse primers for TCR Jbeta segments was used in the multiplex PCR. Amplification of the CDR3 region of rearranged TCR beta genes was performed with a multiplex PCR assay on genomic DNA. On the Illumina HiSeq System, the amplified TCR beta libraries were sequenced as 87-base-pair reads. As for the authors' bioinformatics: A later analysis counted tens of millions of unique TCR beta chains across the 670 or so repertoires, and roughly 9.9 million of these chains were shared by at least two donors. Raw reads were error-corrected and collapsed into unique sequences by a nearest-neighbor algorithm in which closely related sequences were merged to remove PCR and sequencing errors. To assign V, D and J gene segments, CDR3 sequences were aligned to IMGT reference sequences. For a sequence to be retained, at least a six-nucleotide match to both a V gene segment and a J gene segment was required. Rearrangements were classified as productive when the CDR3 lacked stop codons and remained in frame with V and J, and all other rearrangements were classified as non-productive. CDR3 was defined by IMGT convention, running from the second conserved V-encoded cysteine to the conserved J-encoded phenylalanine. The earlier analysis of about 560 of the donors excluded any sequence lacking an unambiguous match to a single V gene segment. An earlier analysis of approximately 590 of the donors classified V segments as functional when productive rearrangements were above 56.7% and as segregating when the standard deviation between donors was above 5%. A statistical classification framework was built for diagnosing cytomegalovirus status from the catalog of TCR beta chain sequences. In a later analysis, TCR nucleotide sequences were compared against IMGT/GENE-DB human TR gene sequences so that V and J genes could be assigned. The TCRdist pipeline was used in a later analysis to assign CDR3 sequences and most-parsimonious VDJ recombination scenarios. In a later analysis, each TCR beta chain was defined by its CDR3 amino acid sequence together with its V-gene family, and reads lacking a unique V-gene family were excluded. As a way to deal with suspected cross-contamination and a sequencing artifact, a later analysis dropped 450 to 600 nucleotide sequences that were highly shared and had low generation probability. In a later analysis, a clonal expansion index for each public chain was calculated from normalized within-repertoire ranks of inferred template counts. In a later analysis, generation probabilities were computed with a VDJ recombination model fitted to out-of-frame rearrangements, and the resulting probabilities were checked against IGoR. In a later analysis, TCR-TCR, TCR-HLA and TCR-CMV co-occurrence was scored with hypergeometric tests, and a repertoire-size bias correction was applied to TCR pairs. To estimate false discovery rates, a later analysis permuted the HLA or CMV assignments 20 times. In a later analysis, co-occurring TCRs were grouped with DBSCAN, and TCRdist sequence similarity was added when clustering was performed within HLA-allele-positive subsets. For co-occurrence clustering, repertoires with fewer than 30,000 or more than 120,000 public chains were excluded, along with roughly 5 repertoires with anomalous nucleotide sharing. TCRdb provides this immuneACCESS table in a form limited to in-frame rearrangements. Some clones are lacking; in checked studies, under half of them reflect an unresolved V gene, and why the rest are absent is not known. The DNA gave D and trimming, while V, J and clone size come from that table. The sample profile shows about 160,000 clones; more than 75% of them were found once. Roughly 4% of the sample is taken by the ten largest.

This chain joins TRBV4-2 to TRBJ1-1, with an unclear D gene assignment. Sequencing input: PBMCs. The origin of this receptor is a human donor in good health. In nucleotides, the sequence is TGTGCCAGCAGCCAAGGGATTCGGGACACTGAAGCTTTCTTT. Its translation is CASSQGIRDTEAFF.